A single sample is the source of the 29 T cell receptor beta chains below, sequenced in a study of response to subunit inactivated influenza vaccine. A single record per CDR3 protein comes from TCRdb applying MiXCR to the RT-PCR reads. The repertoire holds about half a million distinct CDR3 sequences, with about 25% as singletons. Here the sequenced sample was CD4+ T cells sorted from PBMCs, taken about 5 days after vaccination. The receptor source for this set is a man aged 45-65 years who received an inactivated influenza vaccine.

This chain links TRBV30 with TRBJ2-3, with D hard to call. Germline values: CDR1 GTSNPN, CDR2 SVGIG (reference sequence). This CDR3 is built from 11 residues. Trimming removed 3 bases at V and 7 bases at J, with 8 bases between. The CDR3 bases are TGTGCCTGGAGGGGCCTCAATACGCAGTATTTT. Protein product: CAWRGLNTQYF. Full variable domain (outside the CDR3, taken from reference TRBV30 and TRBJ2-3): SQTIHQWPATLVQPVGSPLSLECTVEGTSNPNLYWYRQAAGRGLQLLFYSVGIGQISSEVPQNLSASRPQDRQFILSSKKLLLSDSGFYLCAWRGLNTQYFGPGTRLTVL.

This clonotype showed up just a few times. The rearrangement links TRBV7-3 to TRBJ2-7; maybe TRBD1 (6 bases). Germline assignment: CDR1 SGHTA and CDR2 FQGTGA. CDR3 size: 13 residues. V lost 2 bases and J lost 11, with 16 bases in between. DNA of the CDR3: TGTGCCAGCAGCTTATTGTCGGACAGCCTAAAGTACTTC. Translation gives CASSLLSDSLKYF.

V and J are TRBV12-3 or TRBV12-4 and TRBJ2-7; weak D call: TRBD2 (7 bases). The CDR3 runs 14 residues. V gave up 5 bases and J gave up 6 bases, with 17 bases separating them. CDR3 sequence (DNA): TGTGCCAGCAGTGGTCGGGGGGCCGGGGGCGAGCAGTACTTC. It is translated as CASSGRGAGGEQYF.

The chain carries TRBV7-2 and TRBJ1-2; 8 bases are a match to TRBD1. CDR3 length: 12 residues. Unmatched junction bases numbered 3, after V lost 4 bases and J lost 8 bases. Germline V CDR1 and CDR2: SGHTA, FQGNSA. CDR3 coding DNA: TGTGCCAGCAGCTGGTCAGGGGGCGGCTACACCTTC. This gives the protein CASSWSGGGYTF.

This clonotype was picked up a small number of times. V gene TRBV2 combines with J gene TRBJ2-1; 10 bases line up with TRBD2. The CDR3 contains 14 residues. CDR1 and CDR2 (germline): SNHLY, FYNNEI. Losses at the gene ends were 8 bases for V and 9 bases for J; bases not matched to a gene: 10. CDR3 nucleotides: TGTGCCAGCGGAGGGAAGCGGGAGGGTAGTGAGCAGTTCTTC. Encoded protein: CASGGKREGSEQFF.

The sample holds a few counts of this clonotype. J is TRBJ2-5 and V is TRBV5-1; tentative D call: TRBD2 (5 bases). The germline CDR1 and CDR2 sequences are SGHRS and YFSETQ. There are 13 residues in the CDR3. Trimming cost V 3 bases and J 9 bases, with 15 bases left between them. The CDR3 DNA reads as TGCGCCAGCAGCTCCGGCGAGAGGACTTCCCAGTACTTC. This sequence encodes CASSSGERTSQYF.

This clonotype was seen a handful of times. One junction end disagrees with the germline gene, perhaps due to a read error. The chain employs TRBV12-3 or TRBV12-4 and TRBJ2-3; D remains ambiguous. This CDR3 has 15 residues. The CDR3 sequence: CASRLDGGSTDTQYF. As DNA, the CDR3 is TGTGCCAGCAGGTTAGATGGCGGTAGCACAGATACGCAGTATTTT.

The chain joins TRBV5-1 to TRBJ1-4; the D is unclear. This CDR3 is built from 15 residues. In germline, CDR1 is SGHRS, CDR2 YFSETQ. V was clipped by 2 bases and J by 2 bases, with 10 bases between them. In DNA form, the CDR3 reads TGCGCCAGCAGCTTTATGACTCCCACTAATGAAAAACTGTTTTTT. Its protein product is CASSFMTPTNEKLFF.

This chain links TRBV7-2 with TRBJ2-2; D possibly corresponds to TRBD1 (6 bases). The V end was cut by 5 bases, the J end by 0 bases, with 16 bases between. The germline gives CDR1 SGHTA, CDR2 FQGNSA. This CDR3 has 17 residues. Here the CDR3 reads CASSPTRDTANTGELFF. The CDR3 bases are TGTGCCAGCAGCCCTACCCGGGACACCGCGAACACCGGGGAGCTGTTTTTT.

This sequence joins TRBV7-9 and TRBJ1-5; a possible D gene is TRBD1 (6 bases). Germline V gene data show CDR1 as SEHNR and CDR2 as FQNEAQ (reference sequence). The CDR3 extends over 17 amino acids. V lost 1 base and J lost 2, with 15 bases in between. CDR3 sequence (DNA): TGTGCCAGCAGCTTAGTTCAGGGGCCTTCGGGCAATCAGCCCCAGCATTTT. This encodes CASSLVQGPSGNQPQHF.

The chain joins TRBV2 to TRBJ2-7, with D possibly being TRBD2 (6 bases). Germline loops: CDR1 SNHLY, CDR2 FYNNEI. The CDR3 length is 14 residues. The V end lost 2 bases, the J end lost 6 bases, and 14 bases lay between the germline ends. The CDR3 is CASSESSVGSEQYF. The CDR3 nucleotides are TGTGCCAGCAGTGAATCTAGCGTTGGGAGCGAGCAGTACTTC.

The rearrangement joins TRBV5-6 to TRBJ1-1; TRBD1 matches at 7 bases. Trimming took 4 bases from V and 3 from J; bases not matched to a gene: 6. CDR1 SGHDT and CDR2 YYEEEE come from the germline V gene. This CDR3 has 14 amino acids. The DNA for the CDR3 is TGTGCCAGCAGCCAACAGGGGTGGGACACTGAAGCTTTCTTT. Protein sequence: CASSQQGWDTEAFF.

The rearrangement uses TRBV4-3 and TRBJ1-1; D is ambiguous. Germline V gene lookup returns CDR1 LGHNA and CDR2 YSLEER. The CDR3 covers 16 residues. V lost 0 bases to trimming and J lost 0 bases, with 11 bases between them. The CDR3: CASSQELGKLNTEAFF. The CDR3 coding sequence is TGCGCCAGCAGCCAAGAACTAGGGAAGTTGAACACTGAAGCTTTCTTT.

The genes are TRBV5-5 and TRBJ2-3; D remains ambiguous. CDR1 is SGHKS and CDR2 is YYEKEE in the germline V gene (reference sequence). V was pared by 0 bases and J by 6 bases, with 8 bases between. The CDR3 is 13 residues long. CDR3 in amino acids: CASSLEGSDTQYF. In DNA, the CDR3 is TGTGCCAGCAGCTTGGAGGGCAGTGATACGCAGTATTTT.

This rearrangement joins TRBV10-3 to TRBJ2-5; 7 bases are shared with TRBD1. Germline CDR1 and CDR2: ENHRY and SYGVKD. With 3 bases clipped from V and 2 bases from J, the junction kept 3 bases outside the gene matches. The CDR3 totals 14 residues. CDR3 in amino acids: CAISDGTAQETQYF. CDR3 coding DNA: TGTGCCATCAGTGACGGGACAGCGCAAGAGACCCAGTACTTC.

This chain connects TRBV20-1 to TRBJ2-1; 11 bases align to TRBD2. The CDR3 has 18 amino acids. Germline loops: CDR1 DFQATT, CDR2 SNEGSKA (reference sequence). Trimming at V came to 2 bases and at J to 0 bases, leaving 9 bases not matched to a gene. DNA of the CDR3: TGCAGTGCTAGAAGTCCCGGGACTAGCGGACGCTCCTACAATGAGCAGTTCTTC. Residues: CSARSPGTSGRSYNEQFF.

The V gene is TRBV11-2, the J gene TRBJ2-3; tentative D call: TRBD1 (6 bases). The germline V and J ends were trimmed by 5 bases and 2 bases, with 14 bases remaining between them. CDR1 is SGHAT, CDR2 FQNNGV, per germline. There are 15 residues in the CDR3. The CDR3, as DNA: TGTGCCAGCAGCACCCCGACAGGTTTCACAGATACGCAGTATTTT. It specifies CASSTPTGFTDTQYF.

The chain couples TRBV5-1 to TRBJ2-3; 7 nucleotides align to TRBD1. Germline loops: CDR1 SGHRS, CDR2 YFSETQ. V lost 4 bases, J lost 2 bases, and 7 bases stayed unmatched. The CDR3 spans 15 residues. The CDR3 coding sequence is TGCGCCAGCAGCCTCGGGGACAGCCTCACAGATACGCAGTATTTT. This gives the protein CASSLGDSLTDTQYF.

This clonotype was counted many times. CDR3 in amino acids: CASSTDRNTEAFF. CDR3 sequence (DNA): TGTGCCAGCAGCACGGACAGGAACACTGAAGCTTTCTTT. The chain joins TRBV7-2 to TRBJ1-1, with a weak D call TRBD1 (6 bases). The V gene's germline CDR1 is SGHTA and CDR2 FQGNSA. V lost 5 bases to trimming and J lost 1 base, with 8 bases between them. The CDR3 extends over 13 amino acids.

V gene TRBV18 combines with J gene TRBJ2-5; D is perhaps TRBD1 (6 bases). Germline CDR1 and CDR2: KGHSH and LQKENI. Trimming pared 2 bases from V and 4 bases from J, leaving 14 bases between. The CDR3 runs 15 residues. The CDR3 DNA follows: TGTGCCAGCTCACCAGTAACAGGGCCGGGAGAGACCCAGTACTTC. Translating gives CASSPVTGPGETQYF.

Only a few counts were recorded for this clonotype. The chain links TRBV20-1 to TRBJ1-2, with D unclear. Trimming took 3 bases from V and 2 from J, leaving 10 bases between them. Germline-derived CDR1 and CDR2 are DFQATT and SNEGSKA (reference sequence). CDR3 size: 13 residues. Written as DNA, the CDR3 is TGCAGTGCTAGTAGGCGGACGAACTATGGCTACACCTTC. Translating it yields CSASRRTNYGYTF.

A few counts support this clonotype. The rearrangement links TRBV29-1 to TRBJ2-7; D may be TRBD1 or TRBD2 (5 bases each). Germline V gives CDR1 SQVTM, CDR2 ANQGSEA. The CDR3 loop spans 13 amino acids. Trimming removed 4 bases at V and 0 bases at J, with 10 bases between. For the CDR3, the DNA is TGCAGCGTTGGGGACCGCCGCTCCTACGAGCAGTACTTC. This codes for CSVGDRRSYEQYF.

The rearrangement links TRBV14 to TRBJ1-2; the D is unclear. This CDR3 is 13 amino acids long. The germline gives CDR1 SGHDN, CDR2 FVKESK. Between the trimmed V and J ends, which lost 4 bases and 7 bases, there was a span of 13 bases. In DNA form, the CDR3 reads TGTGCCAGCAGCCCAGACCGCTGGGGTGGCTACACCTTC. It encodes CASSPDRWGGYTF.

In the case of this clonotype: The germline gene is not matched at one end of the junction; a read error may be the cause. The V gene is TRBV5-1, the J gene TRBJ2-3, with TRBD1 as a possible D gene (5 bases). Looked up from germline, CDR1 is SGHRS and CDR2 is YFSETQ. The CDR3 is made up of 14 amino acids. The CDR3: CASSLQGSVDSQYF. The CDR3 DNA is TGCGCCAGCAGCTTGCAGGGTTCCGTAGATTCGCAGTATTTT.

This clonotype was recorded a few times. J is TRBJ1-1 and V is TRBV5-1; D is uncertain. This CDR3 comprises 14 residues. Trimming shortened V by 0 bases and J by 4 bases, and 10 bases separated the two germline ends. Germline V CDR1 and CDR2: SGHRS, YFSETQ. As DNA, the CDR3 is TGCGCCAGCAGCTTGGAGGGAGGTGGCACTGAAGCTTTCTTT. This codes for CASSLEGGGTEAFF. Supplemented by reference TRBV5-1 and TRBJ1-1, the full variable domain reads KAGVTQTPRYLIKTRGQQVTLSCSPISGHRSVSWYQQTPGQGLQFLFEYFSETQRNKGNFPGRFSGRQFSNSRSEMNVSTLELGDSALYLCASSLEGGGTEAFFGQGTRLTVV.

This rearrangement joins TRBV7-2 to TRBJ1-2, with TRBD1 identical over 9 bases. CDR1 SGHTA and CDR2 FQGNSA come from the germline V gene. The CDR3 runs to 15 residues. The V and J ends lost 4 bases and 4 bases, in that order; junction bases with no gene match: 7. The CDR3 sequence is CASSSRQGVGYGYTF. As DNA, the CDR3 is TGTGCCAGCAGCTCCCGACAGGGGGTCGGCTATGGCTACACCTTC.

V gene TRBV20-1 combines with J gene TRBJ1-3; D may be TRBD1 (5 bases). Germline V gives CDR1 DFQATT, CDR2 SNEGSKA (reference sequence). V lost 2 bases and J lost 2, with 10 bases in between. CDR3 length: 14 residues. The CDR3 protein is CSARRGRTGNTIYF. The CDR3 DNA follows: TGCAGTGCTAGAAGGGGTCGAACTGGAAACACCATATATTTT.

This clonotype was seen a few times. This chain joins TRBV5-5 and TRBJ2-7, with D maybe TRBD2 (5 bases). The ends were cut back, 1 base at V and 0 bases at J, with 11 bases in the middle. Germline lookup yields CDR1 SGHKS and CDR2 YYEKEE (reference sequence). This CDR3 region has 15 residues. The CDR3 sequence: CASSLSGELSYEQYF. The DNA of the CDR3 is TGTGCCAGCAGCTTGAGTGGGGAGCTCTCCTACGAGCAGTACTTC.

This clonotype occurred a few times. The chain couples TRBV4-1 to TRBJ1-5; D remains ambiguous. The CDR3 consists of 16 residues. The germline gives CDR1 MGHRA, CDR2 YSYEKL. Trimming left V 0 bases short and J 4 bases short, with 13 bases between. CDR3 sequence (DNA): TGCGCCAGCAGCCAAGAGGAAGGATTGCCTAATCAGCCCCAGCATTTT. Its protein is CASSQEEGLPNQPQHF.